The clone carrying this TCR beta chain showed up just a few times. This entry belongs to a study of blood T cells in healthy people across ages. Combining a sample-barcoded 5' primer with a J-beta primer mix, a second PCR ran for roughly 7 to 12 cycles. The template-switch adaptor was a 5' adaptor with 12 random nucleotides. It tagged each cDNA molecule. TCRdb fed the 5' RACE reads into MiXCR, producing one record per CDR3 protein. This table holds approximately 960,000 distinct CDR3 sequences, under 35% found once. Losses at the gene ends were 2 bases for V and 6 bases for J; bases not matched to a gene: 6. The CDR3 is made up of 14 amino acids. These data were also reused for a study on T cells of mothers and their children. According to that study: Overlap measured in related mother-child pairs was slightly, non-significantly higher than in unrelated pairs. There were no persistent microchimeric T cell clones detected.

This receptor was identified in a woman aged 40-49 years in good health. The V call is TRBV12-3 or TRBV12-4, the J call TRBJ2-7; TRBD2 matches 8 bases. The sequenced material came from blood. The CDR3 loop is CASSLTGGVSEQYF. CDR3 nucleotides: TGTGCCAGCAGTTTAACGGGGGGGGTTTCCGAGCAGTACTTC.